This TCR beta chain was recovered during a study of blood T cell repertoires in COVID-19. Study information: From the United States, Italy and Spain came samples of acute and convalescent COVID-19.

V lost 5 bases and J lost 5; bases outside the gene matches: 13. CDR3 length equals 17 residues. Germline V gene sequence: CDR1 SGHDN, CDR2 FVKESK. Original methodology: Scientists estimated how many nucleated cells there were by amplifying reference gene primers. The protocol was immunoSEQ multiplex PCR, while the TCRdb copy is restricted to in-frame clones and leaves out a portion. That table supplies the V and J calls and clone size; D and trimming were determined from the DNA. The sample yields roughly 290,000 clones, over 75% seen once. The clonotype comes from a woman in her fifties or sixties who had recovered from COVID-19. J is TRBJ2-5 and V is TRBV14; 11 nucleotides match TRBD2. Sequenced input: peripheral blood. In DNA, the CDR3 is TGTGCCAGCAGCAAACGAAGGCAAACTAGCGGGAGTGAGACCCAGTACTTC. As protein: CASSKRRQTSGSETQYF.